One sample yielded the 14 T cell receptor beta chains listed below, sequenced in a study of blood T cell dynamics during melanoma immunotherapy. Time point reported: week 3, after first cycle of checkpoint inhibitor. Assay: immunoSEQ multiplex PCR; the TCRdb copy retains only in-frame clones and omits some. The sample comprises more than 13,000 clones, around 90% of which are singletons, and around 0.99% rests with the top ten. The sample consisted of blood, taken from a patient treated with checkpoint blockade. The origin of the receptors is a human donor with melanoma.

The chain has TRBV30 and TRBJ1-2, with D possibly TRBD1 on 5 matching bases. The CDR3 sequence is 13 residues long. The germline V and J ends were trimmed by 0 bases and 4 bases, with 9 bases remaining between them. Germline-derived CDR1 and CDR2 are GTSNPN and SVGIG (reference sequence). CDR3 sequence: CAWSVGVSYGYTF. The CDR3 nucleotides read TGTGCCTGGAGTGTGGGGGTCTCCTATGGCTACACCTTC.

The V call is TRBV27, the J call TRBJ1-2; 9 nucleotides agree with TRBD1. This CDR3 is built from 14 residues. Germline values: CDR1 MNHEY, CDR2 SMNVEV (reference sequence). The J segment lost 8 bases and the V segment lost 8 bases, leaving 12 bases of the junction unmatched. DNA of the CDR3: TGTGCCAGCCGTGACATACAGGGGGCGAAAGGCTACACCTTC. Its translation: CASRDIQGAKGYTF.

The rearrangement joins TRBV23-1 to TRBJ1-2; a possible D gene is TRBD1 (5 bases). TRBV23-1 is noted as an ORF with a role that remains uncertain. Trimming left V 2 bases short and J 4 bases short, with 14 bases between. The CDR3 has 15 residues. CDR3 amino acids: CASSQRGSLFYGYTF. The CDR3 DNA sequence: TGCGCCAGCAGTCAACGGGGGTCCCTTTTCTATGGCTACACCTTC.

The V gene is TRBV6-8, the J gene TRBJ2-5, with TRBD1 matching over 10 bases. Unmatched junction bases numbered 8, after V lost 0 bases and J lost 1 base. Germline V gene sequence: CDR1 MNHGY, CDR2 SAAAGT. The CDR3 runs 18 residues. The CDR3 sequence is CASSYSFPGQGSQETQYF. The DNA for the CDR3 is TGTGCCAGCAGTTACTCGTTTCCGGGACAGGGGAGCCAAGAGACCCAGTACTTC.

The chain carries TRBV18 and TRBJ2-1, with a tentative D call TRBD2 (6 bases). The CDR3 runs to 15 residues. Trimming took 2 bases from V and 8 from J, leaving 16 bases between them. In germline, CDR1 is KGHSH, CDR2 LQKENI. In DNA, the CDR3 is TGTGCCAGCTCACCAGGCGCTAGCGCTTTCGATGAGCAGTTCTTC. This sequence encodes CASSPGASAFDEQFF.

The rearrangement joins TRBV14 to TRBJ1-2; no firm D call. This CDR3 contains 13 residues. V was pared by 0 bases and J by 8 bases, with 10 bases between. The germline V gene has CDR1 SGHDN and CDR2 FVKESK. This CDR3 is CASSQDRIGGYTF. CDR3 DNA sequence: TGTGCCAGCAGCCAAGATCGGATTGGGGGCTACACCTTC.

The chain recombines TRBV19 with TRBJ2-7; TRBD2 agrees at 10 bases. Germline CDR1 LNHDA, CDR2 SQIVND (reference sequence). J was trimmed by 2 bases and V by 3 bases; bases with no gene match: 7. CDR3 length equals 16 residues. CDR3 sequence reads: CASSMGASGRAYEQYF. The CDR3 coding sequence is TGTGCCAGTAGTATGGGAGCTAGCGGGAGAGCCTACGAGCAGTACTTC. Together with reference TRBV19 and TRBJ2-7, the CDR3 gives the full variable domain: DGGITQSPKYLFRKEGQNVTLSCEQNLNHDAMYWYRQDPGQGLRLIYYSQIVNDFQKGDIAEGYSVSREKKESFPLTVTSAQKNPTAFYLCASSMGASGRAYEQYFGPGTRLTVT.

This clone was found a few times. J is TRBJ2-7 and V is TRBV2, with 7 bases that match TRBD1. The trim removed 8 bases at V and 2 bases at J, leaving 3 bases unmatched. The germline V gene has CDR1 SNHLY and CDR2 FYNNEI. The CDR3 loop spans 12 amino acids. CDR3 DNA sequence: TGTGCCAGCCTTGGGACAGCCTACGAGCAGTACTTC. Protein product: CASLGTAYEQYF.

V is TRBV7-3 and J is TRBJ2-1; 13 bases align to TRBD2. This CDR3 comprises 15 residues. The J segment lost 8 bases and the V segment lost 5 bases, leaving 6 bases of the junction unmatched. From germline, CDR1 is SGHTA and CDR2 FQGTGA. The CDR3 region has the DNA TGTGCCAGCAGCCCACTAGCGGGAGGGCCTTATGAGCAGTTCTTC. Translated: CASSPLAGGPYEQFF.

This clone was observed a handful of times. CDR3 in DNA: TGCAGCGTCCTCCCGACAAGCTCGAACACTGAAGCTTTCTTT. It translates to CSVLPTSSNTEAFF. The chain employs TRBV29-1 and TRBJ1-1; D gene uncertain. Germline values: CDR1 SQVTM, CDR2 ANQGSEA. V lost 6 bases, J lost 1 base, and 15 bases lay in between. This CDR3 has 14 residues.

CDR3 in DNA: TGTGCCAGCAGCTTAGGAGGGTCGAACACCGGGGAGCTGTTTTTT. Translated, it gives CASSLGGSNTGELFF. V gene TRBV7-6 combines with J gene TRBJ2-2, with D possibly matching TRBD2 (5 bases). The germline gives CDR1 SGHVS, CDR2 FNYEAQ. The V end was cut by 1 base, the J end by 0 bases, with 6 bases between. The CDR3 has 15 amino acids.

The chain links TRBV18 to TRBJ1-1; TRBD1 matches 10 bases. V dropped 2 bases and J dropped 1; count of bases not matched to a gene: 7. This CDR3 is 17 amino acids long. Germline V CDR1 and CDR2: KGHSH, LQKENI. CDR3: CASSPLGQGSSNTEAFF. In DNA form, the CDR3 reads TGTGCCAGCTCACCATTGGGACAGGGGTCATCGAACACTGAAGCTTTCTTT.

This clone appeared a single time. The J gene is TRBJ2-1, the V gene TRBV11-3; weak D call: TRBD2 (6 bases). The CDR3 is 15 amino acids. V shed 1 base and J shed 4 bases, with 11 bases lying between them. CDR1 and CDR2 from the germline V gene are SGHNT and YENEEA. The CDR3 spells CASSLAGVGYNEQFF. CDR3 nucleotide sequence: TGTGCCAGCAGCTTAGCGGGAGTGGGGTACAATGAGCAGTTCTTC. Combining the CDR3 with reference TRBV11-3 and TRBJ2-1 gives the whole variable domain EAGVVQSPRYKIIEKKQPVAFWCNPISGHNTLYWYLQNLGQGPELLIRYENEEAVDDSQLPKDRFSAERLKGVDSTLKIQPAELGDSAVYLCASSLAGVGYNEQFFGPGTRLTVL.

The chain has TRBV19 and TRBJ2-1; either TRBD1 or TRBD2 may fit D (6 bases each). This CDR3 region has 14 residues. Germline V lookup: CDR1 LNHDA, CDR2 SQIVND (reference sequence). The ends were cut back, 7 bases at V and 0 bases at J, with 10 bases in the middle. The CDR3 nucleotides read TGTGCCAGTACTAGGGGGGTCTCCTACAATGAGCAGTTCTTC. As protein: CASTRGVSYNEQFF.